This T cell receptor (beta chain) was recorded in a study of OX40 agonist ivuxolimab in advanced cancers. Whole-study context: While on treatment, patients had intravenous ivuxolimab at 0.01 to 10 mg/kg every 2 weeks. Hepatocellular carcinoma, melanoma, renal cell or head and neck cancer affected the dose-escalation patients.

Findings and caveats of the study: Normalized T-cell clonal expansion was also low in a subset of nonresponders.

The repertoire was sequenced with immunoSEQ multiplex PCR; TCRdb's copy has only in-frame clones and lacks some. The sample has some 130,000 clones, about nine tenths seen once. The germline CDR1 and CDR2 sequences are SEHNR and FQNEAQ (reference sequence). The CDR3 totals 15 residues. V lost 1 base to trimming and J lost 4 bases, with 13 bases between them. Only one count was recorded for this clone. Its antigen is unknown. Sequencing used CD4+ or CD8+ T cells sorted from blood, obtained in a trial of the OX40 agonist ivuxolimab. The origin of this receptor is an adult with an advanced solid tumor such as melanoma, head and neck, liver or kidney cancer. The gene calls are TRBV7-9 and TRBJ1-1, with TRBD1 as a possible D gene (5 bases). CDR3 region: CASSLDWIRGTEAFF. In DNA form, the CDR3 reads TGTGCCAGCAGCTTAGATTGGATAAGGGGCACTGAAGCTTTCTTT.